This T cell receptor (beta chain) derives from a study of tumor and adjacent non-tumor tissue in lung cancer. Across the whole study: Patients comprised about a dozen adenocarcinoma, 2 squamous cell carcinoma and 1 small cell lung cancer. Stage I to III disease affected approximately 11 men and several women aged roughly 31 to 76.

A modified ARM-PCR protocol with three rounds of nested PCR amplified TCRbeta. TCRdb redid the calling of the multiplex PCR reads with MiXCR, one entry per CDR3 protein. The table includes under 80,000 distinct CDR3 sequences, 76% detected once. This CDR3 contains 16 residues. This clonotype was recorded a few times. Its antigen is currently unknown. The junction departs from the called germline gene at one end, perhaps through a read error. Study conclusions and caveats: Patients with more diverse tumor TCRs had worse survival.

The template was RNA from unsorted bulk tissue. The normal lung tissue was taken more than 3 cm from the tumor edge. Sequences were obtained from distant non-tumor lung tissue. The receptor's source is a man in his fifties or sixties with non-small cell lung cancer. The chain is built from TRBV12-3 or TRBV12-4 and TRBJ2-2; D perhaps matches TRBD2 (5 bases). The CDR3, as DNA: TGTGCCAGTAGTTTAGGAGGAGGCCGAGACACCGGGGAGCTGTTTTTT. Protein: CASSLGGGRDTGELFF.